The clone carrying this TCR beta chain was detected only a few times. The antigen is unknown. The PCR employed 60 Vbeta primers together with 13 Jbeta primers. TCRdb's table, derived via immunoSEQ multiplex PCR, lists solely in-frame clones and lacks some. Of 90,000 to 150,000 clones in the sample, 6.5% to 9.5% were seen once. The sample belongs to a study of cytomegalovirus exposure and HLA in healthy donors. Overall study findings and caveats: The authors later linked a missense DCLRE1C variant to TCR beta V- and J-gene trimming.

V lost 7 bases to trimming and J lost 6 bases; unmatched junction nucleotides: 3. Looked up from germline, CDR1 is ENHRY and CDR2 is SYGVKD. The CDR3 is made up of 11 amino acids. Sequenced: PBMCs. The receptor was derived from a middle-aged woman in good health and CMV-seropositive. This sequence joins TRBV10-3 and TRBJ2-7, with 7 nucleotides matching TRBD1. The CDR3 DNA is TGTGCCATCATGACAGGGTTCGAGCAGTACTTC. Its protein is CAIMTGFEQYF.